This TCR beta chain was sequenced in a study of CD8 T cells in Susac syndrome. Random-hexamer reverse transcription was applied to about 0.5 to 1 ug RNA. TCRdb redid the calling of the immunoSEQ multiplex PCR reads with MiXCR, one entry per CDR3 protein. The table shows hundreds of thousands of distinct CDR3 sequences, with 80% to 95% occurring only once. Germline assignment: CDR1 SGHRS and CDR2 YFSETQ. The CDR3 extends over 12 amino acids. Trimming took off 4 bases at V and 3 bases at J, with 7 bases between the two ends. This chain uses TRBV5-1 with TRBJ1-2; no clear D. The sequence came from a human donor with multiple sclerosis. The specimen sequenced was CD4+ T cells from PBMCs. Here the CDR3 reads CASSPQDYGYTF. The CDR3 bases are TGCGCCAGCAGCCCTCAGGACTATGGCTACACCTTC.